In its sample, the clone carrying this TCR beta chain was seen a few times. Its matching antigen is unknown. Assay: immunoSEQ multiplex PCR; the TCRdb copy retains only in-frame clones and omits some. The table includes roughly 48,000 clones, around 85% detected once. V gave up 3 bases and J gave up 0 bases, with 3 bases separating them. From germline, CDR1 is MDHEN and CDR2 SYDVKM. This CDR3 has 13 amino acids. The data were taken from a study of OX40 agonist ivuxolimab in advanced cancers. Findings and caveats of the study: CD8+ T cells (on average) carried more expanded clones than CD4+ T cells.

The sample in question was CD4+ or CD8+ T cells sorted from blood, obtained in a trial of the OX40 agonist ivuxolimab. The TCR originated in an adult with an advanced solid tumor such as melanoma, head and neck, liver or kidney cancer. J is TRBJ1-5 and V is TRBV28; D uncertain. This chain's CDR3 is CASSFLSNQPQHF. The CDR3 region has the DNA TGTGCCAGCAGTTTTCTTAGCAATCAGCCCCAGCATTTT.